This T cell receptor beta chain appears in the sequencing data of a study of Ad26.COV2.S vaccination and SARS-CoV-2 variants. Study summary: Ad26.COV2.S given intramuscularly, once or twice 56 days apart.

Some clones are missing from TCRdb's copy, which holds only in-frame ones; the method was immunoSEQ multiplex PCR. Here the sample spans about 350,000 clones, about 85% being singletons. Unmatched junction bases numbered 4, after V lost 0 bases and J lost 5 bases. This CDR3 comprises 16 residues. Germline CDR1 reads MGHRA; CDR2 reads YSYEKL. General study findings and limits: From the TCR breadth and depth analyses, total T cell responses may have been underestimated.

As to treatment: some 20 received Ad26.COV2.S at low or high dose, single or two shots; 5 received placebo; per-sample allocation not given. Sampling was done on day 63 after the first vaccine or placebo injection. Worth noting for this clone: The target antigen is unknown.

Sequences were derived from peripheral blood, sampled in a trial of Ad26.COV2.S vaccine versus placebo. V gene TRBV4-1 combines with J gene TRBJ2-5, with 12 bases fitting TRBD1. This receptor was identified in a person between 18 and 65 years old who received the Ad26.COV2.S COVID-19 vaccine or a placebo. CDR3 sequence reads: CASSQEWDRGRETQYF. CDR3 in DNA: TGCGCCAGCAGCCAAGAGTGGGACAGGGGGCGGGAGACCCAGTACTTC.